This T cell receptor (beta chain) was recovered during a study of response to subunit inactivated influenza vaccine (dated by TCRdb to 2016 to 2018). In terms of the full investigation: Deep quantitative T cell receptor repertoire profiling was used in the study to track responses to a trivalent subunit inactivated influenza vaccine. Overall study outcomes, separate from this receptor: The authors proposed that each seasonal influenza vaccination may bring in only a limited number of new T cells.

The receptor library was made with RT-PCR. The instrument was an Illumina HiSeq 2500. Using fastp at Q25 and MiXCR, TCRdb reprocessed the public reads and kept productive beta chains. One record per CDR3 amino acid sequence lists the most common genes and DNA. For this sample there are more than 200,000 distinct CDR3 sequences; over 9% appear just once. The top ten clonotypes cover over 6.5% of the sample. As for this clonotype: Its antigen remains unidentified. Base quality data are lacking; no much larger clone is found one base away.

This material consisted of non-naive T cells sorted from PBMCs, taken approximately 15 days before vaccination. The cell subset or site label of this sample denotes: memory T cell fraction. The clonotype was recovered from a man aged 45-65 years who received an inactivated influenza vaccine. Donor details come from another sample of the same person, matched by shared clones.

The DNA is as follows: TGTGCCAGCAGTTTAGGCGTCAGGGGGGTGGGGGAGCAGTACTTC. Its protein product is CASSLGVRGVGEQYF. This receptor chain uses TRBV12-3 or TRBV12-4 and TRBJ2-7; a tentative D match to TRBD1 spans 7 bases. From cysteine to phenylalanine, the CDR3 is 15 amino acids long. The kept DNA is CDR3 alone, 45 bases in frame from the first base. Trimming at the junction amounts to 1 base on V and 7 bases on J, and the germline ends lie 17 bases apart.